The TCR beta chain described here comes from a study of human thymus T cells. Findings and limits, study-wide: Thymic and blood repertoires appeared to carry a bias in their V and J gene usage.

In the case of this clone: Its antigen remains unidentified.

Four of the eight donors gave about 0.45-1 mL blood during surgery. Blood DNA came from all available leukocytes, not a fixed cell number. Only in-frame clones appear in the TCRdb table, and some are missing; sequencing was by immunoSEQ multiplex PCR. The sample carries approximately 40,000 clones, 94% recorded once. The receptor was isolated from a boy under three years old with a congenital heart defect but otherwise immunologically healthy. Material: blood.

CDR3 DNA: TGTGCCAGCTCCCGACTAGCGGGGGGGGTCTACAATGAGCAGTTCTTC. It encodes CASSRLAGGVYNEQFF. V and J are TRBV18 and TRBJ2-1, with 14 bases lining up with TRBD2. The germline CDR1 and CDR2 sequences are KGHSH and LQKENI. This CDR3 region has 16 residues. After removal of 6 bases from V and 3 bases from J, the junction contained 4 bases not matched to a gene.